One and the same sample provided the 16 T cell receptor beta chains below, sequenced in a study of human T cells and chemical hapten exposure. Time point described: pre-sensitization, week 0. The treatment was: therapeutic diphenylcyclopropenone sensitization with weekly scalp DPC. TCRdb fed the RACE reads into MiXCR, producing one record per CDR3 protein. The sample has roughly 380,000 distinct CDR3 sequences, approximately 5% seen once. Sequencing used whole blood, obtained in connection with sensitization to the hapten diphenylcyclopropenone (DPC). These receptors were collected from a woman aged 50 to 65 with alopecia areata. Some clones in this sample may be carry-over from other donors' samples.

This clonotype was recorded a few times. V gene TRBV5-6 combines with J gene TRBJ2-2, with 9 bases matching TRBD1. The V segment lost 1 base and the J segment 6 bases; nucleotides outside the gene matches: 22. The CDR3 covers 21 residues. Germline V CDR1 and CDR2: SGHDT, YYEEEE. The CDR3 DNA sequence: TGTGCCAGCAGCTTGCTGGCCCCCACAGGGGGCACCTTAAGTTTTGCCGGGGAGCTGTTTTTT. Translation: CASSLLAPTGGTLSFAGELFF.

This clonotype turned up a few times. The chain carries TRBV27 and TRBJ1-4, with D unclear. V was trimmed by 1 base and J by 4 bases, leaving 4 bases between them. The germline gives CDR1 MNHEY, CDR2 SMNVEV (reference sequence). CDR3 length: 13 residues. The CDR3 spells CASSLWFNEKLFF. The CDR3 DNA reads TGTGCCAGCAGTTTATGGTTTAATGAAAAACTGTTTTTT.

CDR3 coding DNA: TGCAGTGCTAGTCGGCCAGCGGGGTCTCCAGATACGCAGTATTTT. Translated, it gives CSASRPAGSPDTQYF. The gene calls are TRBV20-1 and TRBJ2-3; 7 bases match TRBD2. CDR1 is DFQATT and CDR2 is SNEGSKA in the germline V gene (reference sequence). The CDR3 totals 15 residues. Trimming removed 3 bases from V and 4 bases from J; junction bases left unmatched: 10.

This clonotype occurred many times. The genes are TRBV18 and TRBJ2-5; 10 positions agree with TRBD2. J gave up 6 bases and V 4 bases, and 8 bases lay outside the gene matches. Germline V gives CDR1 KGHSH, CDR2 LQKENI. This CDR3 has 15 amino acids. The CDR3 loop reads CASSQASGSLKTQYF. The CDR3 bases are TGTGCCAGCTCACAGGCTAGCGGGAGTTTGAAGACCCAGTACTTC.

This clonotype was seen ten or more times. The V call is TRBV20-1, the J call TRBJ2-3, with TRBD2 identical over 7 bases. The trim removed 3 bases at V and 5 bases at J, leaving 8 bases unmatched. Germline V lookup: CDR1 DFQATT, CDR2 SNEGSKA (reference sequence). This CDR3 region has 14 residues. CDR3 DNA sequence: TGCAGTGCTAGCGGGAGGACTCCGGAAGATACGCAGTATTTT. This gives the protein CSASGRTPEDTQYF.

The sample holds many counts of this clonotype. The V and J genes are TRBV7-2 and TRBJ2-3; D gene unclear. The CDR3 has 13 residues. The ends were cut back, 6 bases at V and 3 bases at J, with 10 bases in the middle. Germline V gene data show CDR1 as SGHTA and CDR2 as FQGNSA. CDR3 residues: CASSLIVTDTQYF. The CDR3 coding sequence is TGTGCCAGCAGTCTCATCGTAACAGATACGCAGTATTTT.

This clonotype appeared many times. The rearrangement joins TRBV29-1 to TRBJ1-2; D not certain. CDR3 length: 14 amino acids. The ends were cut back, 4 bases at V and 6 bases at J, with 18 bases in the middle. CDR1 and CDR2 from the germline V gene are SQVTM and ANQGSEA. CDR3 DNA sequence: TGCAGCGTTGGACACCCGGGGAGAGGAGATGGCTACACCTTC. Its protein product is CSVGHPGRGDGYTF.

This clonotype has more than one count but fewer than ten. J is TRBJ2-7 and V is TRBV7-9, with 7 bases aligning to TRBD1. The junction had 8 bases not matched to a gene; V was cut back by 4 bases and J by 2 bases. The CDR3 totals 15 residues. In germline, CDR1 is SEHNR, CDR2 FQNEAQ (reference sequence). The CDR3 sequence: CASSSPGQRAYEQYF. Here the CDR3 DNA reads TGTGCCAGCAGCTCGCCGGGACAGAGAGCCTACGAGCAGTACTTC.

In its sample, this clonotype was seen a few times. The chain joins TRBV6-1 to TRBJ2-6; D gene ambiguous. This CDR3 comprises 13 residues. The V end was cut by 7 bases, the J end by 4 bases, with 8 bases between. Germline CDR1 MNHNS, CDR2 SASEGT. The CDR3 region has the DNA TGTGCCAGCAAGCCCCCCGGGGCCAACGTCCTGACTTTC. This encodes CASKPPGANVLTF.

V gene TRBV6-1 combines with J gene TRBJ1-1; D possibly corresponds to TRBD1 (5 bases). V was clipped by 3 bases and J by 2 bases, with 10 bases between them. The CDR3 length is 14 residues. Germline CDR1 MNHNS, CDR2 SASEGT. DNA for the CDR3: TGTGCCAGCAGTGAGGGAGGGGTAAACACTGAAGCTTTCTTT. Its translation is CASSEGGVNTEAFF.

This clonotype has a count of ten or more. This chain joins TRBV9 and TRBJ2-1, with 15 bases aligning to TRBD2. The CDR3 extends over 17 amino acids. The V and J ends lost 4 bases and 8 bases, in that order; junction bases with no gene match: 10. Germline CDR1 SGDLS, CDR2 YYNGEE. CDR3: CASSIGTSGGTGDEQFF. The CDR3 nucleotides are TGTGCCAGCAGCATCGGGACTAGCGGGGGGACTGGGGATGAGCAGTTCTTC.

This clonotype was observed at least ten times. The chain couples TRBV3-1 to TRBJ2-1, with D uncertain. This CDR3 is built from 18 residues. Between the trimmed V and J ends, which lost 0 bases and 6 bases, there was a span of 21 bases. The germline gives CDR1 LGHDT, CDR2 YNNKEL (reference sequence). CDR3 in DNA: TGTGCCAGCAGCCAAGAGGTCGGAAGCGTCTACCCCCTCAATGAGCAGTTCTTC. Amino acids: CASSQEVGSVYPLNEQFF.

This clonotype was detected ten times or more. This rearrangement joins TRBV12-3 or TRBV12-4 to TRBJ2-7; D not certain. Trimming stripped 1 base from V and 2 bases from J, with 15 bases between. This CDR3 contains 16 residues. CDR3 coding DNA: TGTGCCAGCAGTTTAGGCAGCCAGGTTTTTACCTACGAGCAGTACTTC. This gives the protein CASSLGSQVFTYEQYF.

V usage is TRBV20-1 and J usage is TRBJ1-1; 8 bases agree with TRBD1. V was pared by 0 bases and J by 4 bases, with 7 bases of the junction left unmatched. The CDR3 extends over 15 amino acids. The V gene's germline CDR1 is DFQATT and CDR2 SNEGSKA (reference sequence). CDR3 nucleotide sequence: TGCAGTGCTAGAGATGGGCAGGGGGCCCCCACTGAAGCTTTCTTT. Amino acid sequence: CSARDGQGAPTEAFF.

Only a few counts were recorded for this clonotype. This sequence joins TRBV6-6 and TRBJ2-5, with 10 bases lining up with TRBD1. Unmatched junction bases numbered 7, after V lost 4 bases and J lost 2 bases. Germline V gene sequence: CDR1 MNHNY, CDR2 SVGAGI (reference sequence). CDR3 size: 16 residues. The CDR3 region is CASSLGWGQGQETQYF. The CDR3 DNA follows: TGTGCCAGCAGTTTGGGGTGGGGACAGGGGCAAGAGACCCAGTACTTC.

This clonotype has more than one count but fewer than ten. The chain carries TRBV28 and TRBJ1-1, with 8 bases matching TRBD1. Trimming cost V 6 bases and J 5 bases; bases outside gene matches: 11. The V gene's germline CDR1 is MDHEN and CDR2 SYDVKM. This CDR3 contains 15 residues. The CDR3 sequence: CASSWGQGARTEAFF. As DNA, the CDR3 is TGTGCCAGCAGCTGGGGGCAGGGGGCTCGAACTGAAGCTTTCTTT.